The rows below give T cell receptor beta chains drawn from one sample of a study of blood T cell repertoires in COVID-19. TCRdb's copy holds only in-frame clones and misses some; the assay was immunoSEQ multiplex PCR. The sample yields fewer than 400,000 clones, around 86% seen once. The sequenced material came from PBMCs or T cells enriched from blood (not recorded which). These receptors came from a man aged 30 to 45 who had recovered from COVID-19. Each CDR3 is given with its conserved first and last residue. The order of the fields is J gene, V gene, CDR3 protein.

>TRBJ2-7|TRBV29-1
CSVTAGGRTYEQYF
>TRBJ1-1|TRBV5-1
CASSLALGRVNTEAFF
>TRBJ2-1|TRBV11-1
CASSLISGRVNEQFF
>TRBJ2-3|TRBV2
CASSLGSTDTQYF
>TRBJ2-7|TRBV3-1/TRBV3-2
CASSQDPASSYEQYF
>TRBJ2-1|TRBV14
CASSRRLNEQFF
>TRBJ2-7|TRBV2
CASSEVRGAGDEQYF
>TRBJ2-7|TRBV20-1
CSASAGGTAHF
>TRBJ1-4|TRBV28
CASSPTGTGNYEKLFF
>TRBJ1-4|TRBV15
CATSREWDSEKLFF
>TRBJ2-7|TRBV29-1
CSVELQSYEQYF
>TRBJ2-2|TRBV2
CASGAGPINTGELFF
>TRBJ2-3|TRBV7-8
CASSLGSVATTDTQYF
>TRBJ2-1|TRBV15
CATSTRRGSSYNEQFF
>TRBJ1-6|TRBV5-6
CASSPNKRSYNSPLHF
>TRBJ1-2|TRBV5-1
CASSLEGTTSGYTF
>TRBJ2-5|TRBV5-1
CASSRWDTKQETQYF
>TRBJ1-2|TRBV28
CASRGTGNYYGYTF
>TRBJ1-4|TRBV7-9
CASSLARGDEKLFF
>TRBJ1-6|TRBV28
CASSSGGMNSPLHF
>TRBJ1-4|TRBV28
CASSPTGESPTNEKLFF
>TRBJ2-2|TRBV5-8
CASSAWQRGELFF
>TRBJ1-1|TRBV19
CASSTGQGWNTEAFF
>TRBJ1-5|TRBV2
CASNEGRAQPQHF
>TRBJ1-1|TRBV19
CASSAGLTNTEAFF
>TRBJ2-5|TRBV3-1/TRBV3-2
CASSQGPDRGRGETQYF
>TRBJ1-4|TRBV18
CASSQNTGNPLEKLFF
>TRBJ2-1|TRBV15
CATSASGGLWGNEQFF
>TRBJ1-1|TRBV10-3
CAISDRGYDTEAFF
>TRBJ2-1|TRBV11-2
CASSLLIAGWQFF
>TRBJ1-5|TRBV29-1
CSVAVEGAGNQPQHF
>TRBJ2-2|TRBV7-6
CASSLGLAGDLNTGELFF
>TRBJ2-7|TRBV6-5
CATTRQGGSYEQYF
>TRBJ1-1|TRBV10-1
CASSSGTGVGLGF
>TRBJ1-1|TRBV30
CAWNQWAETEAFF
>TRBJ2-2|TRBV6-4
CASSDSGLSNTGELFF
>TRBJ1-1|TRBV11-2
CASSLGGNAEAFF
>TRBJ1-5|TRBV6-1
CASSELIGAEPQHF
>TRBJ1-2|TRBV19
CASSARTLSGYGYTF
>TRBJ2-7|TRBV6-1
CASSEGTGFPEQYF
>TRBJ2-1|TRBV5-1
CASSLSGKNNEQFF
>TRBJ2-7|TRBV2
CASSDVAGDYEQYF
>TRBJ1-2|TRBV19
CASGMTGGPANYGYTF
>TRBJ1-3|TRBV3-1/TRBV3-2
CASSQDRYSGNTIYF
>TRBJ1-2|TRBV28
CASSPHLRTETNYGYTF
>TRBJ1-2|TRBV19
CASSAGQGFNYGYTF
>TRBJ2-3|TRBV18
CASSPPWIGEDTQYF
>TRBJ2-2|TRBV5-1
CARNPLRDLNTGELFF
>TRBJ2-2|TRBV4-1
CASSSPTTANTGELFF
>TRBJ1-6|TRBV7-9
CASSLAAGGHSPLHF
>TRBJ1-1|TRBV2
CASSSYRAGNTEAFF
>TRBJ1-4|TRBV5-1
CASRKDSSTNEKLFF
>TRBJ2-2|TRBV3-1/TRBV3-2
CASNDRGAGELFF
>TRBJ2-7|TRBV11-2
CASRRGEQYF